The 29 T cell receptor beta chains in this list originate from one sample, sequenced in a study of cytomegalovirus exposure and HLA in healthy donors. The primer mix had 60 Vbeta and 13 Jbeta primers. Some clones are missing from TCRdb's copy, which holds only in-frame ones; the method was immunoSEQ multiplex PCR. Among over 150,000 clones, around 80% were seen once, and the ten largest hold under 5%. What was sequenced was PBMCs. Receptors originate from a man between 18 and 35 years old in good health and CMV-seronegative.

The chain is built from TRBV7-9 and TRBJ2-2; TRBD1 might be the D (5 bases). V shed 2 bases and J shed 4 bases, with 23 bases lying between them. The CDR3 has 19 residues. Germline CDR1 reads SEHNR; CDR2 reads FQNEAQ (reference sequence). DNA for the CDR3: TGTGCCAGCAGCTTAACTTTTCTGGGGCTTGGCAGGGTCACCGGGGAGCTGTTTTTT. Translation: CASSLTFLGLGRVTGELFF.

This chain connects TRBV28 to TRBJ2-7, with 9 bases identical to TRBD2. The germline V gene has CDR1 MDHEN and CDR2 SYDVKM. The trim removed 5 bases at V and 2 bases at J, leaving 10 bases unmatched. This CDR3 has 16 residues. CDR3: CASSPSLAGSTYEQYF. The CDR3 DNA reads TGTGCCAGCAGTCCCAGCCTAGCGGGGTCAACCTACGAGCAGTACTTC.

V is TRBV18 and J is TRBJ2-5; the match to TRBD2 covers 7 bases. The CDR3 loop spans 13 amino acids. Germline CDR1 KGHSH, CDR2 LQKENI. Trimming took 6 bases from V and 2 from J; bases not matched to a gene: 3. CDR3 loop: CASSAREQETQYF. The DNA of the CDR3 is TGTGCCAGCTCCGCGCGGGAGCAAGAGACCCAGTACTTC. The whole variable domain, remainder taken from reference TRBV18 and TRBJ2-5, is NAGVMQNPRHLVRRRGQEARLRCSPMKGHSHVYWYRQLPEEGLKFMVYLQKENIIDESGMPKERFSAEFPKEGPSILRIQQVVRGDSAAYFCASSAREQETQYFGPGTRLLVL.

The chain has TRBV14 and TRBJ1-6, with D tentatively TRBD1 (6 bases). Trimming cost V 3 bases and J 5 bases, with 8 bases left between them. The CDR3 totals 14 residues. Per germline, CDR1 SGHDN and CDR2 FVKESK. The CDR3 DNA reads TGTGCCAGCAGCCAGCGGACAGATAATTCACCCCTCCACTTT. Encoded protein: CASSQRTDNSPLHF.

There are a few counts of this clone. This chain joins TRBV7-2 and TRBJ2-1; 9 bases align to TRBD2. Trimming cost V 3 bases and J 8 bases; bases outside gene matches: 5. The CDR3 spans 14 residues. Germline V gene data show CDR1 as SGHTA and CDR2 as FQGNSA. CDR3 loop: CASSFVSGGDEQFF. CDR3 nucleotides: TGTGCCAGCAGCTTTGTTAGCGGGGGCGATGAGCAGTTCTTC.

The chain joins TRBV6-5 to TRBJ2-7, with 12 bases fitting TRBD1. The V gene end was trimmed by 6 bases and the J gene end by 6 bases; junction bases not matched to a gene: 3. The germline gives CDR1 MNHEY, CDR2 SVGAGI. CDR3 length: 13 residues. CDR3 amino acids: CASRGTGGVEQYF. The CDR3 region has the DNA TGTGCCAGCAGGGGGACAGGGGGCGTCGAGCAGTACTTC.

The chain has TRBV6-6 and TRBJ2-3; 12 bases align to TRBD1. Germline-derived CDR1 and CDR2 are MNHNY and SVGAGI (reference sequence). J lost 4 bases, V lost 2 bases, and 4 bases had no gene match. The CDR3 runs to 16 residues. The CDR3 region is CASSYGGQGAADTQYF. CDR3 DNA sequence: TGTGCCAGCAGTTACGGGGGACAGGGGGCCGCAGATACGCAGTATTTT.

The chain is built from TRBV7-9 and TRBJ2-1; 9 bases fit TRBD2. The CDR3 covers 16 residues. V gave up 1 base and J gave up 7 bases; unmatched junction bases: 8. Germline V gene lookup returns CDR1 SEHNR and CDR2 FQNEAQ (reference sequence). CDR3 bases: TGTGCCAGCAGCTTAGGTCCTAGCGGGGATGGGAATGAGCAGTTCTTC. Translating gives CASSLGPSGDGNEQFF.

The chain is built from TRBV10-3 and TRBJ2-2, with a tentative D call TRBD2 (5 bases). This CDR3 has 15 residues. Germline assignment: CDR1 ENHRY and CDR2 SYGVKD. The germline V and J ends were trimmed by 0 bases and 5 bases, with 10 bases remaining between them. The CDR3 DNA follows: TGTGCCATCAGTGAGTCGATAAGGGAGACCGGGGAGCTGTTTTTT. This gives the protein CAISESIRETGELFF.

This rearrangement joins TRBV19 to TRBJ1-5; D is undetermined. CDR3 length equals 16 residues. V lost 4 bases to trimming and J lost 1 base, with 14 bases between them. Per germline, CDR1 LNHDA and CDR2 SQIVND (reference sequence). The CDR3 spells CASSTPGRWSNQPQHF. CDR3 sequence (DNA): TGTGCCAGTAGTACGCCCGGGAGGTGGAGCAATCAGCCCCAGCATTTT.

The chain links TRBV15 to TRBJ2-3, with TRBD2 identical over 8 bases. The CDR3 is made up of 15 amino acids. Trimming at V came to 5 bases and at J to 0 bases, leaving 4 bases not matched to a gene. Per germline, CDR1 LNHNV and CDR2 YYDKDF (reference sequence). CDR3: CATSGGRTSTDTQYF. The DNA for the CDR3 is TGTGCCACCAGCGGCGGGAGGACTAGCACAGATACGCAGTATTTT.

The V and J genes are TRBV4-1 and TRBJ2-2, with TRBD2 matching over 8 bases. Trimming cost V 6 bases and J 1 base; bases outside gene matches: 7. CDR1 is MGHRA and CDR2 is YSYEKL in the germline V gene. This CDR3 contains 16 residues. The CDR3 is CASRSSGSLNTGELFF. The DNA for the CDR3 is TGCGCCAGCAGATCGAGCGGGAGTTTGAACACCGGGGAGCTGTTTTTT.

This clone was recorded only once. This rearrangement joins TRBV7-9 to TRBJ2-7; 12 bases match TRBD2. The CDR3 length is 15 residues. Unmatched junction bases numbered 5, after V lost 5 bases and J lost 3 bases. Looked up from germline, CDR1 is SEHNR and CDR2 is FQNEAQ (reference sequence). The CDR3 DNA is TGTGCCAGCAGCCGCAGACTAGCGGGAGTCTACGAGCAGTACTTC. This gives the protein CASSRRLAGVYEQYF.

This clone was detected many times. The chain joins TRBV5-4 to TRBJ2-7; possibly TRBD1 for D (6 bases). This CDR3 contains 12 residues. The germline V gene has CDR1 SGHNT and CDR2 YYREEE (reference sequence). Trimming pared 4 bases from V and 5 bases from J, leaving 10 bases between. CDR3 sequence: CASSEYRDEQYF. CDR3 sequence (DNA): TGTGCCAGCAGCGAGTACAGGGACGAGCAGTACTTC.

Comment on this clone: The junction does not match germline at one end; this may be a read error. The rearrangement uses TRBV7-9 and TRBJ2-7, with D tentatively TRBD1 (6 bases). In germline, CDR1 is SEHNR, CDR2 FQNEAQ (reference sequence). The CDR3 loop spans 14 amino acids. The chain's CDR3 is CSSSLQGLSYEQYF. The DNA for the CDR3 is TGTTCCAGCAGCTTACAGGGCCTATCCTACGAGCAGTACTTC.

This chain connects TRBV5-4 to TRBJ2-7; possibly TRBD1 for D (5 bases). From germline, CDR1 is SGHNT and CDR2 YYREEE (reference sequence). V gave up 2 bases and J gave up 6 bases, with 15 bases separating them. This CDR3 comprises 14 residues. The CDR3 spells CASSFLGGRGEQYF. The CDR3 DNA reads TGTGCCAGCAGCTTTCTGGGCGGAAGGGGCGAGCAGTACTTC.

The V gene is TRBV10-3, the J gene TRBJ2-7; 9 nucleotides line up with TRBD2. This CDR3 comprises 13 residues. Germline V CDR1 and CDR2: ENHRY, SYGVKD. Unmatched junction bases numbered 10, after V lost 10 bases and J lost 6 bases. Here the CDR3 reads CATAAGGLSEQYF. Here the CDR3 DNA reads TGTGCCACCGCTGCGGGGGGGCTCTCCGAGCAGTACTTC.

The J gene is TRBJ1-5, the V gene TRBV10-2; TRBD1 matches at 8 bases. The CDR3 covers 15 residues. Germline CDR1 is WSHSY and CDR2 is SAAADI. Trimming removed 10 bases from V and 0 bases from J; junction bases left unmatched: 8. This chain's CDR3 is CAIGTGVYSNQPQHF. CDR3 DNA sequence: TGCGCCATCGGGACAGGTGTATATAGCAATCAGCCCCAGCATTTT.

V and J are TRBV9 and TRBJ1-1, with TRBD1 as a possible D gene (6 bases). The CDR3 extends over 15 amino acids. Germline lookup yields CDR1 SGDLS and CDR2 YYNGEE. V was trimmed by 3 bases and J by 5 bases, leaving 17 bases between them. This CDR3 reads CASSGGGGRGTEAFF. In DNA form, the CDR3 reads TGTGCCAGCAGCGGGGGAGGGGGGAGAGGGACTGAAGCTTTCTTT.

This rearrangement joins TRBV7-9 to TRBJ2-2; 9 bases agree with TRBD2. From germline, CDR1 is SEHNR and CDR2 FQNEAQ (reference sequence). V lost 3 bases and J lost 7; bases outside the gene matches: 3. This CDR3 has 14 amino acids. CDR3: CASSLAGGDGELFF. As DNA, the CDR3 is TGTGCCAGCAGCTTGGCGGGGGGGGACGGGGAGCTGTTTTTT.

The chain carries TRBV4-2 and TRBJ2-7, with 11 bases identical to TRBD2. The germline gives CDR1 LGHNA, CDR2 YNFKEQ. The CDR3 contains 15 residues. Losses at the gene ends were 9 bases for V and 2 bases for J; bases not matched to a gene: 9. CDR3 region: CASGSGLAGTYEQYF. CDR3 DNA: TGTGCCAGTGGCTCCGGACTAGCGGGTACCTACGAGCAGTACTTC.

The CDR3 DNA follows: TGTGCCACCAGCAGTCGACAGGGGCTAAGTGAGCAGTTCTTC. Its protein product is CATSSRQGLSEQFF. The gene calls are TRBV15 and TRBJ2-1; 8 bases match TRBD1. Trimming at V came to 3 bases and at J to 9 bases, leaving 7 bases not matched to a gene. Germline V CDR1 and CDR2: LNHNV, YYDKDF (reference sequence). The CDR3 contains 14 residues. The variable domain in full, with the rest retrieved from reference TRBV15 and TRBJ2-1, is DAMVIQNPRYQVTQFGKPVTLSCSQTLNHNVMYWYQQKSSQAPKLLFHYYDKDFNNEADTPDNFQSRRPNTSFCFLDIRSPGLGDTAMYLCATSSRQGLSEQFFGPGTRLTVL.

This chain connects TRBV5-8 to TRBJ1-1, with a possible D match to TRBD1 (5 bases). Trimming stripped 0 bases from V and 2 bases from J, with 14 bases between. The CDR3 runs to 16 residues. Germline CDR1 SGHTS, CDR2 YDEGEE. CDR3 sequence (DNA): TGTGCCAGCAGCTTGGCAAGGGGCAGACCTAACACTGAAGCTTTCTTT. Translated, it gives CASSLARGRPNTEAFF.

This clone appeared a single time. The V gene is TRBV19, the J gene TRBJ1-5, with TRBD1 matching 9 bases. Germline V CDR1 and CDR2: LNHDA, SQIVND (reference sequence). The CDR3 length is 15 residues. V lost 7 bases and J lost 2; bases outside the gene matches: 6. CDR3 loop: CASKEDRGRNQPQHF. The DNA for the CDR3 is TGTGCCAGTAAAGAGGACAGGGGACGCAATCAGCCCCAGCATTTT.

The chain is built from TRBV9 and TRBJ1-4; 9 bases line up with TRBD1. This CDR3 is 15 amino acids long. V lost 4 bases and J lost 6; bases outside the gene matches: 7. In germline, CDR1 is SGDLS, CDR2 YYNGEE. The CDR3 region is CASSTRQGGDEKLFF. As DNA, the CDR3 is TGTGCCAGCAGCACAAGACAGGGGGGGGATGAAAAACTGTTTTTT.

This clone was counted a few times. This chain joins TRBV10-3 and TRBJ2-1, with a tentative D call TRBD2 (5 bases). Per germline, CDR1 ENHRY and CDR2 SYGVKD. Trimming took 2 bases from V and 10 from J, leaving 9 bases between them. The CDR3 is 12 amino acids. This CDR3 is CAISEVWEEQFF. The CDR3 coding sequence is TGTGCCATCAGTGAGGTATGGGAGGAGCAGTTCTTC.

The chain is built from TRBV5-1 and TRBJ2-5, with TRBD2 identical over 8 bases. The CDR3 has 17 amino acids. Germline CDR1 SGHRS, CDR2 YFSETQ. The V gene end was trimmed by 0 bases and the J gene end by 4 bases; junction bases not matched to a gene: 11. The CDR3 nucleotides are TGCGCCAGCAGCTTGGCCCAACCTGGGCTAGCGGGAGAGACCCAGTACTTC. Amino acids: CASSLAQPGLAGETQYF.

The rearrangement joins TRBV19 to TRBJ2-2; perhaps TRBD1 as D (6 bases). The germline V gene has CDR1 LNHDA and CDR2 SQIVND (reference sequence). With 3 bases removed from V and 0 bases from J, the gap between germline ends came to 8 bases. The CDR3 contains 15 residues. CDR3 bases: TGTGCCAGTAGTATTCAGGGGACGAACACCGGGGAGCTGTTTTTT. It translates to CASSIQGTNTGELFF. The full variable domain, with the rest looked up from reference TRBV19 and TRBJ2-2, is DGGITQSPKYLFRKEGQNVTLSCEQNLNHDAMYWYRQDPGQGLRLIYYSQIVNDFQKGDIAEGYSVSREKKESFPLTVTSAQKNPTAFYLCASSIQGTNTGELFFGEGSRLTVL.

The chain is built from TRBV6-1 and TRBJ2-2, with D tentatively TRBD2 (5 bases). The CDR3 extends over 13 amino acids. V was pared by 7 bases and J by 8 bases, with 14 bases between. CDR1 MNHNS and CDR2 SASEGT come from the germline V gene. The CDR3 DNA is TGTGCCAGCATGGGCTCTGGAGGAGGGGAGCTGTTTTTT. Translating gives CASMGSGGGELFF.